A single count supports the clone carrying this T cell receptor beta chain. The sample comes from a study of blood T cell repertoires in COVID-19. Study background: The United States, Italy and Spain provided the acute and convalescent COVID-19 samples. T cells, B-cell-depleted T cells, or PBMCs supplied cDNA or gDNA.

Authors' methods: Amplification with reference gene primers provided the estimates of nucleated cell counts. The method was immunoSEQ multiplex PCR; TCRdb's version includes in-frame clones alone and lacks a portion of them. V and J calls and clone size are given by that table; D and trimming were obtained from the DNA. Seen here are about 20,000 clones, roughly 90% observed once, and the top ten hold around 6%. The sequenced material came from peripheral blood. The clonotype was recovered from a human donor in a cohort sampled during active COVID-19.

The CDR3 loop reads CAWSESGTGTSNQPQHF. CDR3 DNA sequence: TGTGCCTGGAGTGAATCAGGGACAGGGACAAGCAATCAGCCCCAGCATTTT. This chain links TRBV30 with TRBJ1-5; 9 positions agree with TRBD1. Germline V CDR1 and CDR2: GTSNPN, SVGIG (reference sequence). The CDR3 totals 17 residues. V was clipped by 1 base and J by 1 base; unmatched bases: 8.